This T cell receptor (beta chain) was retrieved from a study of control samples from healthy donors and cancer patients. Germline assignment: CDR1 LNHDA and CDR2 SQIVND (reference sequence). Trimming cost V 6 bases and J 4 bases; bases outside gene matches: 7. The CDR3 loop spans 14 amino acids. TCRdb's table, derived via immunoSEQ multiplex PCR, lists solely in-frame clones and lacks some. This table has 200,000 or so clones, over 80% appearing once. The TCR was taken from a man younger than 40 in good health. The chain recombines TRBV19 with TRBJ2-7, with 9 bases fitting TRBD1. Sequenced sample: blood. CDR3 nucleotide sequence: TGTGCCAGTAGCGGGACAGGGACTAAGTACGAGCAGTACTTC. It yields the protein CASSGTGTKYEQYF.